Sequencing of this T cell receptor beta chain was carried out in a study of blood T cell repertoires in COVID-19. In the study's own analysis: Reference gene primer amplification gave estimated nucleated cell counts. Method: immunoSEQ multiplex PCR; TCRdb's copy keeps in-frame clones and lacks some. The V and J calls and clone size come from that table; D and trimming were worked out from the DNA. Of around 190,000 clones in the sample, around 83% are singletons; the top ten hold around 3.1%. This CDR3 spans 13 amino acids. Germline V gives CDR1 DFQATT, CDR2 SNEGSKA (reference sequence). V was shortened by 3 bases and J by 3 bases, with 11 bases between the two germline ends.

The chain couples TRBV20-1 to TRBJ1-2, with D unclear. The source material was PBMCs or T cells enriched from blood (not recorded which). This TCR was sampled from a woman aged 25 to 39 who had been exposed to COVID-19. The CDR3 region is CSASSQADYGYTF. The CDR3 DNA is TGCAGTGCTAGTTCCCAGGCAGACTATGGCTACACCTTC.